This TCR beta chain was sequenced in a study of blood T cell repertoires in COVID-19. In the study overall: Some COVID-19 samples were acute and others convalescent; all came from the United States, Italy and Spain. Nucleic acid was either cDNA or gDNA, and it came from T cells, B-cell-depleted T cells, or PBMCs.

The CDR3 totals 15 residues. CDR1 and CDR2 (germline): MGHRA, YSYEKL. J lost 2 bases, V lost 3 bases, and 4 bases had no gene match. Authors' methods: Using reference gene primer amplification, nucleated cell counts were estimated. Sequencing was performed with immunoSEQ multiplex PCR; in TCRdb, only in-frame clones are kept and a portion is missing. V and J calls plus clone size are reproduced from that table; the DNA served to infer D and trimming. Of 95,000 to 110,000 clones in the sample, around 86% were seen once. The sample taken for sequencing was peripheral blood. This TCR was recovered from a man over 45 with acute or convalescent COVID-19. The V and J genes are TRBV4-1 and TRBJ2-5; TRBD1 matches at 9 bases. This CDR3 reads CASSQTGTGQETQYF. CDR3 DNA sequence: TGCGCCAGCAGCCAGACGGGGACAGGGCAAGAGACCCAGTACTTC.